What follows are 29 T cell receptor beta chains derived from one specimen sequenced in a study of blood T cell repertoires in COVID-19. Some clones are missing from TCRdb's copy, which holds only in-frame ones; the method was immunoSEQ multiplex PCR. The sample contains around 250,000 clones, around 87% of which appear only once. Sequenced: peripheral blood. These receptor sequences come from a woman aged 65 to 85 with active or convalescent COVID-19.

CDR3 nucleotide sequence: TGTGCCAGCAACCCACAGGGACGCACTAATGAAAAACTGTTTTTT. Protein sequence: CASNPQGRTNEKLFF. The gene calls are TRBV19 and TRBJ1-4; possible D gene TRBD1, 6 bases. The germline gives CDR1 LNHDA, CDR2 SQIVND (reference sequence). This CDR3 spans 15 amino acids. V lost 9 bases, J lost 2 bases, and 16 bases lay in between. The full variable domain, rest sourced from reference TRBV19 and TRBJ1-4, is DGGITQSPKYLFRKEGQNVTLSCEQNLNHDAMYWYRQDPGQGLRLIYYSQIVNDFQKGDIAEGYSVSREKKESFPLTVTSAQKNPTAFYLCASNPQGRTNEKLFFGSGTQLSVL.

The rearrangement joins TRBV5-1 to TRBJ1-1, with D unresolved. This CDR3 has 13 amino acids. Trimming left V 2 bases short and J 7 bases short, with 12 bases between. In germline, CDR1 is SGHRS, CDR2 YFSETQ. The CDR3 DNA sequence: TGCGCCAGCAGCTTAGGTTCGGAGGGTGAAGCTTTCTTT. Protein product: CASSLGSEGEAFF.

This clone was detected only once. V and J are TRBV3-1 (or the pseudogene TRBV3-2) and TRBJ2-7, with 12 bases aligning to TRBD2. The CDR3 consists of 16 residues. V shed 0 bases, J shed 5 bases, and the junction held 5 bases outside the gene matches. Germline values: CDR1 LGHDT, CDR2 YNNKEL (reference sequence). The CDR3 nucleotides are TGTGCCAGCAGCCAAGAACGAAGACTAGCGGGGGACGAGCAGTACTTC. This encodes CASSQERRLAGDEQYF.

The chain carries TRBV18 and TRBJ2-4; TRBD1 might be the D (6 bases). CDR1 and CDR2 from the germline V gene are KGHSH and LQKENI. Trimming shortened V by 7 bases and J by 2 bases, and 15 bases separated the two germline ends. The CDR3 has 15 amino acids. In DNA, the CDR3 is TGTGCCAGCTTGGACAGCCTCCTGACCAAAAACATTCAGTACTTC. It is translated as CASLDSLLTKNIQYF.

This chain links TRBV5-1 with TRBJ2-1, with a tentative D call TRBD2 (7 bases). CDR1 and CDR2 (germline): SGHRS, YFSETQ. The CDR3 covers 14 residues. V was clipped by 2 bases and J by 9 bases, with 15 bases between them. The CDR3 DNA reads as TGCGCCAGCAGCTTCTATGGACAGCGGGGTGAGCAGTTCTTC. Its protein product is CASSFYGQRGEQFF.

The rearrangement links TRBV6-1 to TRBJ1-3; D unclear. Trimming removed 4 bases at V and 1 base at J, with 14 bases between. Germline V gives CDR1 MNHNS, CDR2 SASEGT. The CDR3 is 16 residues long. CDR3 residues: CASSGGNLQSGNTIYF. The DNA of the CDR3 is TGTGCCAGCAGTGGAGGGAATCTTCAATCTGGAAACACCATATATTTT.

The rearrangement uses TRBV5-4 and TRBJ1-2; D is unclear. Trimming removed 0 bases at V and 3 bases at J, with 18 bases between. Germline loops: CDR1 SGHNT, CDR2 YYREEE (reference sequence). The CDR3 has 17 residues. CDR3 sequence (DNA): TGTGCCAGCAGCTTGGCCATGTCTGAGGGCGGTTACTATGGCTACACCTTC. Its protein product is CASSLAMSEGGYYGYTF. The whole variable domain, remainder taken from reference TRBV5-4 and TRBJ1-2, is ETGVTQSPTHLIKTRGQQVTLRCSSQSGHNTVSWYQQALGQGPQFIFQYYREEENGRGNFPPRFSGLQFPNYSSELNVNALELDDSALYLCASSLAMSEGGYYGYTFGSGTRLTVV.

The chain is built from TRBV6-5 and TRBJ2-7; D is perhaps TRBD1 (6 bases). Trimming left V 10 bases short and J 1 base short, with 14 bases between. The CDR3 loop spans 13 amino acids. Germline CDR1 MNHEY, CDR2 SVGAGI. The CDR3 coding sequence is TGTGCCACTACTGGGACACCTTCCTACGAGCAGTACTTC. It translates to CATTGTPSYEQYF.

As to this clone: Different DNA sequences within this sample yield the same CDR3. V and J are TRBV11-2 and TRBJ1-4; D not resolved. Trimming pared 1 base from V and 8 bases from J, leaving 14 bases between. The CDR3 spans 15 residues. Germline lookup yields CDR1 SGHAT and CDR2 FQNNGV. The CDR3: CASSLGEPSGEKLFF. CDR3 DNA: TGTGCCAGCAGCTTAGGGGAGCCCAGTGGGGAAAAACTGTTTTTT.

The CDR3 loop reads CASSQELQGIYGYTF. CDR3 DNA: TGCGCCAGCAGCCAAGAGTTGCAGGGAATCTATGGCTACACCTTC. The chain couples TRBV4-3 to TRBJ1-2; possible D gene TRBD1, 5 bases. Trimming took off 0 bases at V and 4 bases at J, with 12 bases between the two ends. The V gene's germline CDR1 is LGHNA and CDR2 YSLEER. The CDR3 sequence is 15 residues long.

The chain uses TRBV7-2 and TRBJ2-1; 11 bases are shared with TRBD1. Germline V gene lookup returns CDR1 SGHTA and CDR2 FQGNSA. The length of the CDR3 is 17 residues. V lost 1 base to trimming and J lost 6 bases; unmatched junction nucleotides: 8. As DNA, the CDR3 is TGTGCCAGCAGCTTAGAAGGCGCCGGGACAGGGGGCAATGAGCAGTTCTTC. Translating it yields CASSLEGAGTGGNEQFF.

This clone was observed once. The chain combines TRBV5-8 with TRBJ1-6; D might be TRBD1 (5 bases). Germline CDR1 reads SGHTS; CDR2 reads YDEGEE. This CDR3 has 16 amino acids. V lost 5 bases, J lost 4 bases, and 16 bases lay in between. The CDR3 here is CASRPSGEWYNSPLHF. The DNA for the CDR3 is TGTGCCAGCAGACCGTCGGGGGAATGGTATAATTCACCCCTCCACTTT.

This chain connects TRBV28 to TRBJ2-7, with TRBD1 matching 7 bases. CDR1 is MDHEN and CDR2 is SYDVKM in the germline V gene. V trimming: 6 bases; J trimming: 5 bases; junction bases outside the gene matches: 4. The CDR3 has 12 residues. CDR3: CASRRDSHEQYF. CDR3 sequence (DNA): TGTGCCAGCAGACGGGACAGTCACGAGCAGTACTTC. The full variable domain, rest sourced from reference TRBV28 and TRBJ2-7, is DVKVTQSSRYLVKRTGEKVFLECVQDMDHENMFWYRQDPGLGLRLIYFSYDVKMKEKGDIPEGYSVSREKKERFSLILESASTNQTSMYLCASRRDSHEQYFGPGTRLTVT.

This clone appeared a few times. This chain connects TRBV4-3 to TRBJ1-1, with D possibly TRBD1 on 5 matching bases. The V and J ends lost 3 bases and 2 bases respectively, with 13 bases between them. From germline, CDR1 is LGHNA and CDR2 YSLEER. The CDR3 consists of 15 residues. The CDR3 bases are TGCGCCAGCAGCCACAATTCAGGGATTAACACTGAAGCTTTCTTT. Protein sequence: CASSHNSGINTEAFF.

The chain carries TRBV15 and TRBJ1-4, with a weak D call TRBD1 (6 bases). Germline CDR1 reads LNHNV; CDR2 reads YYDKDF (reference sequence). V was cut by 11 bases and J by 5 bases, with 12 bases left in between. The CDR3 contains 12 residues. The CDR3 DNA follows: TGTGCCGCGGCGCAGGGGAATGAAAAACTGTTTTTT. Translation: CAAAQGNEKLFF.

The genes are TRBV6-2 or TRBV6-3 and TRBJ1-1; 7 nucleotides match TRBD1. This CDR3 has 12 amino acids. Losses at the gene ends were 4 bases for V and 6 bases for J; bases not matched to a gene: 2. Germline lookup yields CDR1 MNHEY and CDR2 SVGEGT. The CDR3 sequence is CASSLGTAEAFF. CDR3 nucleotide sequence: TGTGCCAGCAGTTTGGGGACAGCTGAAGCTTTCTTT.

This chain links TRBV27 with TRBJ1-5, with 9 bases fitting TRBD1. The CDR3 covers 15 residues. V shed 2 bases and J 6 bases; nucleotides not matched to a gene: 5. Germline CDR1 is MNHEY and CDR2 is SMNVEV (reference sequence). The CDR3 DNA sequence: TGTGCCAGCAGTTTACATACAGGGGGCGGTCAGCCCCAGCATTTT. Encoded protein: CASSLHTGGGQPQHF.

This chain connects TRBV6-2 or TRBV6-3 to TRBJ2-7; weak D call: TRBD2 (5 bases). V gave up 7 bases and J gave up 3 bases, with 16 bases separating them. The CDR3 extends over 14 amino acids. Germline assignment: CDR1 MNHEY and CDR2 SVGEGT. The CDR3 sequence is CASTPAGKIYEQYF. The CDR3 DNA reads TGTGCCAGCACCCCCGCGGGCAAGATCTACGAGCAGTACTTC.

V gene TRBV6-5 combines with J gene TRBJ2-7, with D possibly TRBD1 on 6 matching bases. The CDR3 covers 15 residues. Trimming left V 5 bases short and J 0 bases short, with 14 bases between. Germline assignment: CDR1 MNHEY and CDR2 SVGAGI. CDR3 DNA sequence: TGTGCCAGCAGTATCGGGCAGGGGATCTCCTACGAGCAGTACTTC. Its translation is CASSIGQGISYEQYF.

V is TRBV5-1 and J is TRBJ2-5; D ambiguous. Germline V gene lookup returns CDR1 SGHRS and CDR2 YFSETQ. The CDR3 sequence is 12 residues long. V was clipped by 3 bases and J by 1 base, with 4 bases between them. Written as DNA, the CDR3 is TGCGCCAGCAGCTCCGGCCAAGAGACCCAGTACTTC. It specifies CASSSGQETQYF.

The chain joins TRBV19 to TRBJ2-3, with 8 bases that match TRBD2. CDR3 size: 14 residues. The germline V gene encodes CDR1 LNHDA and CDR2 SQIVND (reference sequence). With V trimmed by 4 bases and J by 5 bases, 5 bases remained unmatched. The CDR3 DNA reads TGTGCCAGTAGTACCGGGGGGGCAGTAGATACGCAGTATTTT. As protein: CASSTGGAVDTQYF.

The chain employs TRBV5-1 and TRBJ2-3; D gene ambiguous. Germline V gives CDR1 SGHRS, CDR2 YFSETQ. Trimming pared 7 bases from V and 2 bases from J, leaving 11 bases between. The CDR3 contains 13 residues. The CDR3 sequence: CASGNTVTDTQYF. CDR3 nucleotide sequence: TGCGCCAGCGGCAACACAGTCACAGATACGCAGTATTTT.

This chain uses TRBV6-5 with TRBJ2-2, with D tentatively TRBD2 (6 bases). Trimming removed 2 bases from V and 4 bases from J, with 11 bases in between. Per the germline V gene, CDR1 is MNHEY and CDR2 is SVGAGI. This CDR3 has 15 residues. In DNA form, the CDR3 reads TGTGCCAGCAGTTACGGCGGGGTTTTCACCGGGGAGCTGTTTTTT. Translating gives CASSYGGVFTGELFF.

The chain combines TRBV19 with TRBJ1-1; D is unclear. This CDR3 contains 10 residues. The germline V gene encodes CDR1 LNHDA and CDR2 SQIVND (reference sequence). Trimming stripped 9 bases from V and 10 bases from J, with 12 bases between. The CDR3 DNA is TGTGCCAGCGCCTCTAAAGTAGCTTTCTTT. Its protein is CASASKVAFF.

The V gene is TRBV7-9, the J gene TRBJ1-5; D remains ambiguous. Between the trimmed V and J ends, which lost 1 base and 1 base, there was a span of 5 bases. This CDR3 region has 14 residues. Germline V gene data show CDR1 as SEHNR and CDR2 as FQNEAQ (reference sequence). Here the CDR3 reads CASSLEASNQPQHF. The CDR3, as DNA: TGTGCCAGCAGCTTAGAAGCGAGCAATCAGCCCCAGCATTTT.

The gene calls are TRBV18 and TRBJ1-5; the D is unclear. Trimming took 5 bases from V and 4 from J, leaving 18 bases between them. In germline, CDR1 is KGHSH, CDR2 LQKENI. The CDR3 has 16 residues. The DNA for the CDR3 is TGTGCCAGCTCAGAGGCGAGCCTCGTTAGGAATCAGCCCCAGCATTTT. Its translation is CASSEASLVRNQPQHF.

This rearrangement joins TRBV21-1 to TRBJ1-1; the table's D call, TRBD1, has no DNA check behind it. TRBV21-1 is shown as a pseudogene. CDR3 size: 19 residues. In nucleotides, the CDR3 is TGTGCCAGCTCCACAAAAAGGGGACAGGGTGAGTATGGTAACACTGAAGCTTTCTTT. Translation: CASSTKRGQGEYGNTEAFF.

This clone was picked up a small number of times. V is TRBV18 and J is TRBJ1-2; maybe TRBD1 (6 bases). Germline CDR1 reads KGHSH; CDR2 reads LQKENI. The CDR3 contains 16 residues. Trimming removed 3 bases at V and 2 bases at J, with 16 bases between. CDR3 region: CASSPRRRDTNYGYTF. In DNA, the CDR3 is TGTGCCAGCTCACCCCGACGCCGGGACACCAACTATGGCTACACCTTC.

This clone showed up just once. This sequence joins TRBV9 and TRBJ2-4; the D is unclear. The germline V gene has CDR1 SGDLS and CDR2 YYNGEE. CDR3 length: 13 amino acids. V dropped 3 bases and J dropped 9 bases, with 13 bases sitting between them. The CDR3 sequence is CASSADTLSIQYF. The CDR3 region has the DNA TGTGCCAGCAGCGCCGACACCCTCAGCATTCAGTACTTC.